There are a few counts of the clone carrying this TCR beta chain. The CDR3 is 16 residues long. V lost 6 bases and J lost 4, with 21 bases in between. Germline V lookup: CDR1 SGHVS, CDR2 FQNEAQ. MiXCR, applied by TCRdb to the RACE reads, yields one record per CDR3 protein. The sample contains roughly 120,000 distinct CDR3 sequences, about 14% of which appear only once. Time point specified: pre-sensitization, week 0. As for treatment: therapeutic diphenylcyclopropenone sensitization with weekly scalp DPC. This sample was included in a study of human T cells and chemical hapten exposure. The TCR was taken from a woman between 18 and 30 years old with alopecia areata. Some clones in this sample may be carry-over from other donors' samples. V gene TRBV7-8 combines with J gene TRBJ1-1, with D unclear. Source: whole blood, taken in connection with sensitization to the hapten diphenylcyclopropenone (DPC). The CDR3 coding sequence is TGTGCCAGCAGGGCAGCCCCACCGCGGGGAGGCACTGAAGCTTTCTTT. Encoded protein: CASRAAPPRGGTEAFF.